This TCR beta chain is from a study of T cells in narcolepsy. Findings and limits, study-wide: Healthy controls reportedly lacked the autoreactive clonotypes serially found in patients' blood. Comparing one patient's CSF and blood CD4+ clonotypes highlighted HCRT- and TRIB2-specific autoreactive clonotypes.

The CDR3 loop spans 14 amino acids. The junction had 6 bases not matched to a gene; V was cut back by 6 bases and J by 9 bases. The V gene's germline CDR1 is SNHLY and CDR2 FYNNEI. There are a few counts of this clone. Its antigen is unknown. Repertoires were generated with immunoSEQ multiplex PCR, while TCRdb's copy carries only in-frame clones and drops some. The sample gives 25,000 to 35,000 clones, roughly four fifths of which show up once; about 1.2% is in the top ten. Sequencing was performed on CD45RA- memory CD4+ T cells from PBMCs. The TCR was taken from a human donor with narcolepsy. V is TRBV2 and J is TRBJ1-6; 9 bases agree with TRBD1. The CDR3, as DNA: TGTGCCAGCAGACAGGGGGCGAATCTTTCACCCCTCCACTTT. It specifies CASRQGANLSPLHF.